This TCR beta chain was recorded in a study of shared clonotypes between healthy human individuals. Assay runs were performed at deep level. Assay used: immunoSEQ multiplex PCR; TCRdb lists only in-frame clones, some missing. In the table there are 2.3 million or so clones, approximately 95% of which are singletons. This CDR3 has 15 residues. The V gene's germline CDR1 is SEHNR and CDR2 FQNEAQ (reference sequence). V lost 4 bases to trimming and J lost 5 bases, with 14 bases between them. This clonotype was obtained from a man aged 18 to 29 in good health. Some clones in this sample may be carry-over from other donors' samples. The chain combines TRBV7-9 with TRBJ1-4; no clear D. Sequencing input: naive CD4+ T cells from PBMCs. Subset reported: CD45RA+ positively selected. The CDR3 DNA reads TGTGCCAGCAGCTCGCCCCGGTTAGGGAATGAAAAACTGTTTTTT. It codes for CASSSPRLGNEKLFF.